What follows are 26 T cell receptor beta chains derived from one specimen sequenced in a study of T cell responses to AZD1222 COVID-19 vaccine. The protocol was immunoSEQ multiplex PCR, while the TCRdb copy is restricted to in-frame clones and leaves out a portion. The sample shows about 120,000 clones, roughly 91% of them seen only once. The material was peripheral blood, obtained on day 0 of MenACWY control vaccination. The receptors stem from an adult in good health.

The chain uses TRBV6-5 and TRBJ2-3; D perhaps matches TRBD1 (5 bases). Germline V gene data show CDR1 as MNHEY and CDR2 as SVGAGI. Trimming took 3 bases from V and 11 from J, leaving 15 bases between them. The CDR3 is 13 amino acids. This CDR3 reads CASSYSGSRVQYF. The DNA of the CDR3 is TGTGCCAGCAGTTATTCAGGGTCGCGCGTGCAGTATTTT.

This clone appeared a few times. The chain uses TRBV11-2 and TRBJ1-6, with 7 nucleotides matching TRBD1. The CDR3 spans 16 residues. Germline-derived CDR1 and CDR2 are SGHAT and FQNNGV. V shed 5 bases, J shed 7 bases, and the junction held 11 bases outside the gene matches. DNA of the CDR3: TGTGCCAGCAGCCAGCCGACAGGGTCGAAGAATTCACCCCTCCACTTT. Protein sequence: CASSQPTGSKNSPLHF.

The count of this clone is one. V usage is TRBV6-1 and J usage is TRBJ2-7; 10 bases map to TRBD2. V shed 1 base and J 3 bases; nucleotides not matched to a gene: 6. CDR1 and CDR2 from the germline V gene are MNHNS and SASEGT. The CDR3 loop spans 16 amino acids. The CDR3 spells CASSEELAGRSYEQYF. CDR3 sequence (DNA): TGTGCCAGCAGTGAAGAACTAGCGGGACGAAGCTACGAGCAGTACTTC.

This chain joins TRBV12-3 or TRBV12-4 and TRBJ2-1; no firm D call. Trimming cost V 3 bases and J 10 bases, with 10 bases left between them. This CDR3 has 12 amino acids. The CDR3 sequence is CASSFSFVEQFF. DNA for the CDR3: TGTGCCAGCAGTTTCTCGTTTGTCGAGCAGTTCTTC.

This rearrangement joins TRBV29-1 to TRBJ2-3, with 9 bases identical to TRBD2. The CDR3 sequence is 16 residues long. The V and J ends lost 7 bases and 0 bases, in that order; junction bases with no gene match: 11. CDR1 is SQVTM and CDR2 is ANQGSEA in the germline V gene. The CDR3 reads CSARAASGASTDTQYF. Here the CDR3 DNA reads TGCAGCGCCCGCGCTGCTAGCGGGGCTAGCACAGATACGCAGTATTTT.

The chain combines TRBV10-1 with TRBJ1-3; 9 bases fit TRBD1. Germline loops: CDR1 WNHNN, CDR2 SYGVQD (reference sequence). V lost 2 bases and J lost 7; bases outside the gene matches: 9. The CDR3 has 16 residues. The CDR3 loop reads CASSETTGTGSNTIYF. DNA of the CDR3: TGCGCCAGCAGTGAGACCACCGGGACAGGGTCGAACACCATATATTTT.

The V and J genes are TRBV4-1 and TRBJ2-3; tentative D call: TRBD1 (5 bases). Trimming stripped 2 bases from V and 4 bases from J, with 13 bases between. The germline gives CDR1 MGHRA, CDR2 YSYEKL. The length of the CDR3 is 15 residues. The CDR3 spells CASSQQGYKADTQYF. The DNA for the CDR3 is TGCGCCAGCAGCCAACAGGGTTACAAGGCAGATACGCAGTATTTT.

CDR3 DNA sequence: TGCGCCAGCAGGACAGGGGGCTTGATGAACACTGAAGCTTTCTTT. Amino acids: CASRTGGLMNTEAFF. This chain links TRBV5-1 with TRBJ1-1, with 10 bases aligning to TRBD1. The ends lost 5 bases at V and 0 bases at J; junction bases unmatched: 4. Germline CDR1 reads SGHRS; CDR2 reads YFSETQ. The CDR3 sequence is 15 residues long.

V usage is TRBV29-1 and J usage is TRBJ2-7, with 13 bases matching TRBD2. Per the germline V gene, CDR1 is SQVTM and CDR2 is ANQGSEA. This CDR3 comprises 16 residues. The V and J ends lost 5 bases and 2 bases, in that order; junction bases with no gene match: 9. The CDR3 DNA reads TGCAGCGTTTGCTCTTGGACTAGCGGGGGAACCTACGAGCAGTACGTC. Amino acids: CSVCSWTSGGTYEQYV.

The chain joins TRBV7-2 to TRBJ2-7, with a possible D match to TRBD1 (6 bases). V lost 6 bases and J 6 bases, leaving 21 bases between the germline ends. This CDR3 is 15 amino acids long. Germline loops: CDR1 SGHTA, CDR2 FQGNSA. CDR3 in amino acids: CASRLGHGVYSEQYF. The CDR3 DNA sequence: TGTGCCAGCAGACTGGGACACGGGGTTTATTCCGAGCAGTACTTC.

V and J are TRBV5-8 and TRBJ2-3; D perhaps matches TRBD1 (6 bases). The CDR3 has 14 residues. V lost 6 bases to trimming and J lost 6 bases, with 17 bases between them. CDR1 and CDR2 (germline): SGHTS, YDEGEE. CDR3 nucleotides: TGTGCCAGCAAGCTTGGGGACATTGGGGATACGCAGTATTTT. Its protein is CASKLGDIGDTQYF.

The rearrangement uses TRBV5-6 and TRBJ1-6; the D gene is possibly TRBD1 (5 bases). This CDR3 is 16 amino acids long. CDR1 is SGHDT, CDR2 YYEEEE, per germline. Trimming cost V 1 base and J 7 bases, with 15 bases left between them. DNA for the CDR3: TGTGCCAGCAGCTTGTGGGGACCCGGGGGAAATTCACCCCTCCACTTT. As protein: CASSLWGPGGNSPLHF.

This clone was observed a single time. The J gene is TRBJ2-7, the V gene TRBV6-6; 8 bases are a match to TRBD1. V shed 4 bases, J shed 4 bases, and the junction held 6 bases outside the gene matches. The CDR3 length is 14 residues. CDR1 MNHNY and CDR2 SVGAGI come from the germline V gene (reference sequence). CDR3: CASSLYRGRYEQYF. The CDR3, as DNA: TGTGCCAGCAGTTTATACAGGGGGAGGTACGAGCAGTACTTC.

The genes are TRBV6-5 and TRBJ2-1, with 9 positions matching TRBD1. Germline loops: CDR1 MNHEY, CDR2 SVGAGI. CDR3 length: 14 amino acids. V was clipped by 6 bases and J by 5 bases; unmatched bases: 5. CDR3: CASSQDRGDNEQFF. The CDR3, as DNA: TGTGCCAGCAGCCAGGACAGGGGAGACAATGAGCAGTTCTTC.

This chain joins TRBV6-1 and TRBJ1-4; 9 bases match TRBD1. CDR1 and CDR2 from the germline V gene are MNHNS and SASEGT. V shed 1 base, J shed 7 bases, and the junction held 4 bases outside the gene matches. This CDR3 contains 15 residues. The CDR3 DNA reads as TGTGCCAGCAGTGAAGACAGGGGGCGTGTTGAAAAACTGTTTTTT. As protein: CASSEDRGRVEKLFF.

The chain joins TRBV27 to TRBJ2-7, with D tentatively TRBD1 (6 bases). This CDR3 comprises 15 residues. Trimming removed 3 bases at V and 9 bases at J, with 21 bases between. From germline, CDR1 is MNHEY and CDR2 SMNVEV (reference sequence). CDR3 nucleotides: TGTGCCAGCAGTTTTACCGGGACACTACCTACGACGCAGTACTTC. It specifies CASSFTGTLPTTQYF.

With regard to this clone: One end of the junction fails to match germline, which may point to a read error. The same CDR3 arises from other DNA sequences in this sample as well. The chain uses TRBV6-5 and TRBJ1-1; D unresolved. Germline V gene data show CDR1 as MNHEY and CDR2 as SVGAGI. The CDR3 contains 13 residues. The CDR3 protein is CASSSTVNTEAFF. The CDR3 bases are TGTGCCAGCAGTTCCACGGTGAACACTGAGGCTTTCTTT.

The rearrangement uses TRBV30 and TRBJ2-7; 12 nucleotides agree with TRBD2. Germline assignment: CDR1 GTSNPN and CDR2 SVGIG (reference sequence). The CDR3 is made up of 14 amino acids. The V gene end was trimmed by 1 base and the J gene end by 3 bases; junction bases not matched to a gene: 1. The CDR3 DNA is TGTGCCTGGAGTGGACTAGCGGGAGTCTACGAGCAGTACTTC. Its protein product is CAWSGLAGVYEQYF.

This chain links TRBV3-1 (or the pseudogene TRBV3-2) with TRBJ2-6; a possible D gene is TRBD1 (5 bases). This CDR3 has 19 residues. Trimming removed 0 bases from V and 2 bases from J, with 17 bases in between. Germline CDR1 is LGHDT and CDR2 is YNNKEL (reference sequence). CDR3 region: CASSQESGRASTGANVLTF. DNA for the CDR3: TGTGCCAGCAGCCAAGAATCGGGCAGGGCCTCTACTGGGGCCAACGTCCTGACTTTC.

The chain employs TRBV5-1 and TRBJ1-6, with 9 bases matching TRBD1. The CDR3 sequence is 16 residues long. Germline CDR1 and CDR2: SGHRS and YFSETQ. Germline trimming cut 0 bases from V and 7 bases from J; bases unmatched to any gene: 5. DNA for the CDR3: TGCGCCAGCAGCTTGGGGGACAGGGTAGGGAATTCACCCCTCCACTTT. Translated, it gives CASSLGDRVGNSPLHF.

The chain employs TRBV20-1 and TRBJ1-6; D is ambiguous. The CDR3 covers 11 residues. Germline V gene lookup returns CDR1 DFQATT and CDR2 SNEGSKA (reference sequence). The V end was cut by 2 bases, the J end by 15 bases, with 11 bases between. CDR3 DNA: TGCAGTGCTAGACTAGGCTCCCTCCTCCACTTT. Protein: CSARLGSLLHF.

A note on this clone: One end of the junction varies from germline; a read error may be responsible. This rearrangement joins TRBV4-3 to TRBJ2-1; 8 positions match TRBD1. This CDR3 comprises 17 residues. CDR1 is LGHNA and CDR2 is YSLEER in the germline V gene. For the CDR3, the DNA is TGCGCCAGCGGCCAAGATTGGAGGACAGGGTCCTACAATGAGCAGTTCTTC. Protein: CASGQDWRTGSYNEQFF.

This chain links TRBV5-5 with TRBJ1-5; 7 positions agree with TRBD1. Germline values: CDR1 SGHKS, CDR2 YYEKEE (reference sequence). Germline trimming cut 6 bases from V and 2 bases from J; bases unmatched to any gene: 5. CDR3 size: 14 residues. The CDR3 region is CASTRDRGNQPQHF. The CDR3 DNA reads TGTGCCAGCACCCGTGACAGGGGCAATCAGCCCCAGCATTTT.

This chain uses TRBV18 with TRBJ1-5, with 10 bases aligning to TRBD1. This CDR3 has 13 residues. The germline CDR1 and CDR2 sequences are KGHSH and LQKENI. Unmatched junction bases numbered 2, after V lost 8 bases and J lost 4 bases. As DNA, the CDR3 is TGTGCCAGCCAGGGACAGGGGAATCAGCCCCAGCATTTT. Its translation is CASQGQGNQPQHF.

The rearrangement links TRBV5-6 to TRBJ1-3; D uncertain. Germline values: CDR1 SGHDT, CDR2 YYEEEE. The CDR3 consists of 12 residues. V was clipped by 4 bases and J by 7 bases, with 9 bases between them. This CDR3 is CASSLGGNTIYF. CDR3 nucleotides: TGTGCCAGCAGCCTTGGCGGGAACACCATATATTTT.

This clone was seen a single time. This sequence joins TRBV14 and TRBJ2-5; 12 bases map to TRBD2. Per germline, CDR1 SGHDN and CDR2 FVKESK. Germline trimming cut 4 bases from V and 1 base from J; bases unmatched to any gene: 4. This CDR3 contains 16 residues. CDR3 protein: CASSPLAGGPQETQYF. CDR3 bases: TGTGCCAGCAGCCCTCTAGCGGGGGGGCCCCAAGAGACCCAGTACTTC.